The subject of this entry is one T cell receptor beta chain. The antigen remains unidentified. These data come from a study of T cell clones after liver transplantation. Background on the study: A pre-transplant mixed lymphocyte reaction with TCRbeta sequencing defined graft-donor-reactive clones followed in post-transplant blood. Third-party-reactive TCRbeta sequences from pre-transplant mixed lymphocyte reactions served as antigen-independent comparators.

Produced via immunoSEQ multiplex PCR; TCRdb's table is partial and in-frame only. The data contain several thousand clones, roughly 80% of them seen just once; the ten biggest clones take up about a third. Notes on the study in general: Small, mixed patient groups and varying post-transplant times limit these conclusions. Low donor cell numbers restricted donor-reactive repertoire measurement in two subjects.

V was cut by 5 bases and J by 2 bases, with 16 bases left in between. The germline V gene has CDR1 SGHVS and CDR2 FNYEAQ. This CDR3 has 16 residues. This chain uses TRBV7-6 with TRBJ1-3; unclear D gene. This material consisted of CD8+ T cells from blood, taken before liver transplant. This clonotype originated in a human donor who received a liver transplant. The CDR3 bases are TGTGCCAGCAGCCTAGTCCGCGGGGATACTGGAAACACCATATATTTT. Protein product: CASSLVRGDTGNTIYF. The variable domain in full, completed from reference TRBV7-6 and TRBJ1-3, reads GAGVSQSPRYKVTKRGQDVALRCDPISGHVSLYWYRQALGQGPEFLTYFNYEAQQDKSGLPNDRFSAERPEGSISTLTIQRTEQRDSAMYRCASSLVRGDTGNTIYFGEGSWLTVV.